These 20 T cell receptor beta chains were sequenced from one sample in a study of beta chain features in type 1 diabetes. The entirety of the isolated RNA underwent reverse transcription, so expressed TCRB transcripts were sequenced. Clones were read by immunoSEQ multiplex PCR, and TCRdb kept only the in-frame ones, dropping some. The profile covers about 220,000 clones, with approximately 11% appearing a single time and roughly 1.3% taken by the ten largest. The material sequenced was central memory CD4+ T cells from blood. Every receptor here comes from a young man in good health.

CDR3 amino acids: CASRAGLASYEQYF. In DNA form, the CDR3 reads TGCGCCAGCAGGGCGGGACTAGCGTCCTACGAGCAGTACTTC. The chain has TRBV5-1 and TRBJ2-7; 10 nucleotides agree with TRBD2. Germline CDR1 is SGHRS and CDR2 is YFSETQ. The CDR3 covers 14 residues. The V and J ends lost 5 bases and 1 base, in that order; junction bases with no gene match: 3.

This clone was seen many times. The same CDR3 can be traced to other DNA sequences in this sample. V and J are TRBV29-1 and TRBJ1-1; 8 nucleotides line up with TRBD1. V shed 4 bases, J shed 1 base, and the junction held 2 bases outside the gene matches. The germline gives CDR1 SQVTM, CDR2 ANQGSEA. CDR3 size: 13 residues. The CDR3, as DNA: TGCAGCGTTGCCGGACAGGGGAACACTGAAGCTTTCTTT. Translated: CSVAGQGNTEAFF.

The genes are TRBV6-5 and TRBJ2-3, with no clear D. The CDR3 spans 16 residues. The germline V and J ends were trimmed by 0 bases and 0 bases, with 10 bases remaining between them. Germline CDR1 reads MNHEY; CDR2 reads SVGAGI. The CDR3 reads CASSYSMWASTDTQYF. Written as DNA, the CDR3 is TGTGCCAGCAGTTACTCTATGTGGGCTAGCACAGATACGCAGTATTTT.

The sample holds a few counts of this clone. The V gene is TRBV28, the J gene TRBJ2-4; D possibly corresponds to TRBD1 (6 bases). Per germline, CDR1 MDHEN and CDR2 SYDVKM. The CDR3 has 16 amino acids. Trimming removed 5 bases at V and 0 bases at J, with 14 bases between. CDR3: CASSPPGDLAKNIQYF. CDR3 coding DNA: TGTGCCAGCAGTCCCCCAGGGGACCTAGCCAAAAACATTCAGTACTTC.

The gene calls are TRBV11-2 and TRBJ1-3; D perhaps matches TRBD1 (5 bases). CDR3 length: 15 residues. The V gene lost 1 base and the J gene lost 0 bases, with 7 bases spanning the gap. Germline CDR1 is SGHAT and CDR2 is FQNNGV. CDR3 loop: CASSLVGGSGNTIYF. CDR3 coding DNA: TGTGCCAGCAGCTTAGTCGGGGGCTCTGGAAACACCATATATTTT.

This clone was counted ten times or more. The chain employs TRBV9 and TRBJ2-7; D perhaps matches TRBD2 (5 bases). Germline CDR1 and CDR2: SGDLS and YYNGEE. The CDR3 loop spans 15 amino acids. Trimming took off 3 bases at V and 3 bases at J, with 16 bases between the two ends. This chain's CDR3 is CASSERERPNYEQYF. Here the CDR3 DNA reads TGTGCCAGCAGCGAGAGGGAGCGACCCAACTACGAGCAGTACTTC.

In this sample, this clone turned up a few times. CDR3 amino acids: CATSRDRESGNTIYF. The CDR3 nucleotides read TGTGCCACCAGCAGAGATAGAGAGTCTGGAAACACCATATATTTT. The V and J genes are TRBV15 and TRBJ1-3, with unresolved D. The CDR3 has 15 residues. Trimming removed 0 bases from V and 1 base from J, with 7 bases in between. The germline CDR1 and CDR2 sequences are LNHNV and YYDKDF (reference sequence).

This clone has ten or more counts. The chain carries TRBV5-1 and TRBJ2-3; D perhaps matches TRBD2 (6 bases). This CDR3 comprises 16 residues. Germline V gives CDR1 SGHRS, CDR2 YFSETQ. Trimming took 1 base from V and 0 from J, leaving 12 bases between them. CDR3 loop: CASSLSGGTSTDTQYF. Here the CDR3 DNA reads TGCGCCAGCAGCTTGAGTGGCGGGACTAGCACAGATACGCAGTATTTT.

This sequence joins TRBV7-6 and TRBJ2-6, with 7 bases identical to TRBD1. V trimming: 2 bases; J trimming: 0 bases; junction bases outside the gene matches: 13. CDR3 length: 20 residues. Germline assignment: CDR1 SGHVS and CDR2 FNYEAQ. The CDR3 here is CASSLQLTGDSSSGANVLTF. The CDR3 DNA sequence: TGTGCCAGCAGCTTACAGCTAACAGGGGATAGTAGCTCTGGGGCCAACGTCCTGACTTTC. Filled out from reference TRBV7-6 and TRBJ2-6, the complete variable domain reads GAGVSQSPRYKVTKRGQDVALRCDPISGHVSLYWYRQALGQGPEFLTYFNYEAQQDKSGLPNDRFSAERPEGSISTLTIQRTEQRDSAMYRCASSLQLTGDSSSGANVLTFGAGSRLTVL.

This chain uses TRBV9 with TRBJ2-3; 12 bases agree with TRBD2. V trimming: 4 bases; J trimming: 4 bases; junction bases outside the gene matches: 7. Germline V gene lookup returns CDR1 SGDLS and CDR2 YYNGEE. The CDR3 extends over 16 amino acids. The DNA for the CDR3 is TGTGCCAGCAGCCCCCAGACTAGCGGGAGTGCAGATACGCAGTATTTT. Protein sequence: CASSPQTSGSADTQYF.

As to this clone: In the same sample, other DNA sequences code for this CDR3. The chain uses TRBV28 and TRBJ2-5; D is unclear. V was clipped by 1 base and J by 5 bases, with 2 bases between them. Germline V lookup: CDR1 MDHEN, CDR2 SYDVKM. The CDR3 consists of 11 residues. CDR3 in amino acids: CASSLSETQYF. The CDR3, as DNA: TGTGCCAGCAGTTTATCTGAGACCCAGTACTTC. Drawing the rest from reference TRBV28 and TRBJ2-5, the complete variable domain is DVKVTQSSRYLVKRTGEKVFLECVQDMDHENMFWYRQDPGLGLRLIYFSYDVKMKEKGDIPEGYSVSREKKERFSLILESASTNQTSMYLCASSLSETQYFGPGTRLLVL.

This clone was picked up a small number of times. The J gene is TRBJ1-1, the V gene TRBV18, with D uncertain. The CDR3 loop spans 15 amino acids. Deletions cut 6 bases from V and 4 bases from J, with 18 bases between. The germline gives CDR1 KGHSH, CDR2 LQKENI. CDR3 loop: CASSLLGTWSTEAFF. The DNA for the CDR3 is TGTGCCAGCTCCCTCCTTGGAACGTGGTCCACTGAAGCTTTCTTT.

The rearrangement uses TRBV5-1 and TRBJ2-3; unclear D gene. The CDR3 totals 14 residues. CDR1 and CDR2 (germline): SGHRS, YFSETQ. Trimming took 2 bases from V and 2 from J, leaving 9 bases between them. CDR3 loop: CASSFDIFTDTQYF. In nucleotides, the CDR3 is TGCGCCAGCAGCTTTGACATCTTCACAGATACGCAGTATTTT.

This clone appeared a few times. The CDR3 loop is CASSFSFSGANVLTF. For the CDR3, the DNA is TGTGCCAGCAGCTTCAGTTTCTCTGGGGCCAACGTCCTGACTTTC. V gene TRBV11-2 combines with J gene TRBJ2-6; D not certain. Deletions cut 3 bases from V and 0 bases from J, with 6 bases between. The CDR3 sequence is 15 residues long. Germline assignment: CDR1 SGHAT and CDR2 FQNNGV.

This clone was seen at least ten times. The chain combines TRBV29-1 with TRBJ2-2; no definite D call. Germline lookup yields CDR1 SQVTM and CDR2 ANQGSEA. The CDR3 consists of 11 residues. Trimming took 6 bases from V and 6 from J, leaving 8 bases between them. DNA for the CDR3: TGCAGCGTGGGGATTGCCGGGGAGCTGTTTTTT. It translates to CSVGIAGELFF.

There are a few counts of this clone. CDR3 residues: CASSSMVAGADTQYF. The DNA of the CDR3 is TGTGCCAGCAGTTCAATGGTAGCGGGGGCAGATACGCAGTATTTT. V usage is TRBV28 and J usage is TRBJ2-3, with TRBD2 matching over 9 bases. The CDR3 runs to 15 residues. Germline V lookup: CDR1 MDHEN, CDR2 SYDVKM. Losses at the gene ends were 4 bases for V and 4 bases for J; bases not matched to a gene: 6.

The V gene is TRBV29-1, the J gene TRBJ2-5; the D gene could be TRBD1 or TRBD2 (5 bases each). Matching the DNA end better, TRBJ2-7 makes the J call doubtful. Per the germline V gene, CDR1 is SQVTM and CDR2 is ANQGSEA. This CDR3 is built from 14 residues. CDR3 coding DNA: TGCAGCGTTGCTACCGGGACCAGTTACGGCGAGCAGTACTTC. It translates to CSVATGTSYGEQYF.

This clone was found a few times. The V gene is TRBV27, the J gene TRBJ2-7; a possible D gene is TRBD2 (5 bases). The length of the CDR3 is 12 residues. V was cut by 8 bases and J by 7 bases, with 15 bases left in between. Germline V gene data show CDR1 as MNHEY and CDR2 as SMNVEV (reference sequence). The CDR3 sequence: CASRLRGGEQYF. The CDR3 DNA reads TGTGCCAGCCGCCTCCGGGGTGGGGAGCAGTACTTC.

The V and J genes are TRBV6-5 and TRBJ2-1; 11 nucleotides align to TRBD2. Unmatched junction bases numbered 8, after V lost 3 bases and J lost 10 bases. CDR1 is MNHEY, CDR2 SVGAGI, per germline. This CDR3 comprises 15 residues. The CDR3 is CASSYQTSGIREQFF. Here the CDR3 DNA reads TGTGCCAGCAGTTATCAGACTAGCGGGATTCGCGAGCAGTTCTTC.

V gene TRBV28 combines with J gene TRBJ2-7, with a tentative D call TRBD1 (5 bases). The germline V gene encodes CDR1 MDHEN and CDR2 SYDVKM. CDR3 size: 13 residues. The V end lost 2 bases, the J end lost 3 bases, and 8 bases lay between the germline ends. The CDR3 DNA sequence: TGTGCCAGCAGTTTAAAGGGGATCTACGAGCAGTACTTC. It yields the protein CASSLKGIYEQYF.